A selection of T cell receptor beta chains follows, all from one sample in a study of T cells in Graves' hyperthyroidism and ophthalmopathy. TCRdb recomputed calls from the multiplex PCR reads with MiXCR, one row per CDR3 protein. This table has about 210,000 distinct CDR3 sequences, 17% appearing once. Sequencing was performed on blood. The origin of the receptors is a man aged 50 to 60 with Graves' hyperthyroidism. Each CDR3 is given without its conserved first and last residue.

v_gene	j_gene	CDR3aa
TRBV7-2	TRBJ2-1	ASSLDSGRQF
TRBV19	TRBJ1-5	ASRSVGYRFQH
TRBV7-2	TRBJ2-1	ASSRASSSYNEQF
TRBV10-2	TRBJ2-7	ASRGPPGLGEQY
TRBV6-1	TRBJ2-1	ASKTSGGGYEQF
TRBV19	TRBJ2-2	ASSTPTENTGELF
TRBV6-5	TRBJ2-7	ASSYKQESSEQY
TRBV30	TRBJ1-1	AWSVLGDTEAF
TRBV29-1	TRBJ2-7	SVEVYRFVSGVISYEQY
TRBV2	TRBJ1-4	ASSEVGGATNEKLF
TRBV30	TRBJ1-1	AWSVEGGTEAF
TRBV20-1	TRBJ1-1	SARVGQLTLNQAF
TRBV19	TRBJ2-7	ASSMTAFYEQY
TRBV28	TRBJ2-1	ASSLIPGFAREVSYNEQF
TRBV7-9	TRBJ2-1	ASNLVSAYNEQF
TRBV11-2	TRBJ2-1	ASSSTGGEDNEQF
TRBV11-3	TRBJ2-2	ASSPPTWRSDTGELF
TRBV24-1	TRBJ2-7	ATSDSGTGGIYEQY
TRBV9	TRBJ2-2	ASSANPGTLTGELF
TRBV25-1	TRBJ2-3	ASSEYGTDTQY
TRBV18	TRBJ2-7	ASSSEYYNTSSYEQY
TRBV7-9	TRBJ2-7	ASSDTSPPSGSYEQY
TRBV4-2	TRBJ2-7	ASSQELLGWEQY
TRBV10-1	TRBJ2-7	ASSEGLMSSYEQY
TRBV2	TRBJ2-7	ASSDDGYEQY
TRBV20-1	TRBJ2-1	SARDPLAGVNNEQF
TRBV7-9	TRBJ1-3	ASSPSIVGNTIY
TRBV20-1	TRBJ2-7	SARLLGGANYEQY
TRBV18	TRBJ2-3	ASSPGLHSTDTQY
TRBV18	TRBJ2-3	ASSVRLAGTPDTQY